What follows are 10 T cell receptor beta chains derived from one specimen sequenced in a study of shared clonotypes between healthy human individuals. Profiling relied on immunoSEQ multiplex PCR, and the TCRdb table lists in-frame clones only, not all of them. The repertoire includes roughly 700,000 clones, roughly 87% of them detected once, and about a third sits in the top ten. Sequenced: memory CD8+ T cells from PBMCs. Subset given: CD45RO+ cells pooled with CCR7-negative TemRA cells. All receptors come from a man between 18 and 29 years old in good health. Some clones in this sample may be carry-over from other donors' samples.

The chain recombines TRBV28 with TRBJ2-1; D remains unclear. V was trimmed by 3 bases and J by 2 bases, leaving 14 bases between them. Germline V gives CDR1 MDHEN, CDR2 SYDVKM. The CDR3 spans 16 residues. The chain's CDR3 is CASSFLAFRPYNEQFF. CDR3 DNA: TGTGCCAGCAGTTTTTTGGCTTTCCGCCCCTACAATGAGCAGTTCTTC.

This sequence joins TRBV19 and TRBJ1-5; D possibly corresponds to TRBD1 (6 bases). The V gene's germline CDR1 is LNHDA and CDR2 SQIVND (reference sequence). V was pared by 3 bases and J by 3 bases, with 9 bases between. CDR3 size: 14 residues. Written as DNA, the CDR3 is TGTGCCAGTAGTATGAGGGGGACCAATCAGCCCCAGCATTTT. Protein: CASSMRGTNQPQHF.

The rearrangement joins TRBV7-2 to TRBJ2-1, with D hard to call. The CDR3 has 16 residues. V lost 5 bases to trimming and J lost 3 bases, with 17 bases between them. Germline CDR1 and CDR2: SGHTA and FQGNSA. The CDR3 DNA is TGTGCCAGCAGCCGAAGGACGGTCACACTCTACAATGAGCAGTTCTTC. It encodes CASSRRTVTLYNEQFF.

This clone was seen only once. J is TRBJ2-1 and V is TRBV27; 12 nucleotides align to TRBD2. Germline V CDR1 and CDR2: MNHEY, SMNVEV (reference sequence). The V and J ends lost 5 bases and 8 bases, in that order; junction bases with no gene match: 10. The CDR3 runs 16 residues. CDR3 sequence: CASSIRLAGVIHEQFF. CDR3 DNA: TGTGCCAGCAGTATCCGACTAGCGGGAGTGATACATGAGCAGTTCTTC.

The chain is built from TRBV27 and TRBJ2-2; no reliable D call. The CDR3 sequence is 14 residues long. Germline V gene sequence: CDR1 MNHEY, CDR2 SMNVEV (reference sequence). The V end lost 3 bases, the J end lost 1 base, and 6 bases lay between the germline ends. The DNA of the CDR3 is TGTGCCAGCAGTTTCAGCCTGAACACCGGGGAGCTGTTTTTT. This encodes CASSFSLNTGELFF.

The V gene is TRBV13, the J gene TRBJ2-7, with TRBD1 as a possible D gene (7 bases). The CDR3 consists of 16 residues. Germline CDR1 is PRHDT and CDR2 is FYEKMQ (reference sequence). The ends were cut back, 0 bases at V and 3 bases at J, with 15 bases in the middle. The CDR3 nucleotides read TGTGCCAGCAGCTTAGGACAGGGGTTGGGGGGCTACGAGCAGTACTTC. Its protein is CASSLGQGLGGYEQYF.

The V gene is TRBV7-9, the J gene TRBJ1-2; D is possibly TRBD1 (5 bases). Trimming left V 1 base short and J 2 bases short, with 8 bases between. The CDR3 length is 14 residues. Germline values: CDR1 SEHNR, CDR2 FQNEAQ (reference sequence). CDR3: CASSLGGRNYGYTF. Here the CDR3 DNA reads TGTGCCAGCAGCTTAGGGGGCCGGAACTATGGCTACACCTTC.

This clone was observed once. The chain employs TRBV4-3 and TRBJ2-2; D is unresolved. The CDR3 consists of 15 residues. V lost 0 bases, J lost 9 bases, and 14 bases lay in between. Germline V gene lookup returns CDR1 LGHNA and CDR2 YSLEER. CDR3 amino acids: CASSQDLVSGRELFF. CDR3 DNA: TGCGCCAGCAGCCAAGATTTGGTTTCTGGGCGGGAGCTGTTTTTT.

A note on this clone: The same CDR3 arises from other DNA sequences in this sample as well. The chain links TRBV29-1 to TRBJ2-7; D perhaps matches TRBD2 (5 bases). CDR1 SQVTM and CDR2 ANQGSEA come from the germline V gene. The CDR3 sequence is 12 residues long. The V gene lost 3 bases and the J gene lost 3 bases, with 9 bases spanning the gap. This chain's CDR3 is CSVESGYYEQYF. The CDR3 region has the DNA TGCAGCGTTGAGAGCGGTTACTACGAGCAGTACTTC.

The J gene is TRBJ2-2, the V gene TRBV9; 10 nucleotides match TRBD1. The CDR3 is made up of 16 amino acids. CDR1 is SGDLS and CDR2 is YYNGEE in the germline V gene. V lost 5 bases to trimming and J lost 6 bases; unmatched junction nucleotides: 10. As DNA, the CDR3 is TGTGCCAGCAGTTTTTCCGGGACAGGGGTGGCCGGGGAGCTGTTTTTT. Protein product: CASSFSGTGVAGELFF. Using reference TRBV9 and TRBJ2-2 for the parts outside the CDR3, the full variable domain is DSGVTQTPKHLITATGQRVTLRCSPRSGDLSVYWYQQSLDQGLQFLIQYYNGEERAKGNILERFSAQQFPDLHSELNLSSLELGDSALYFCASSFSGTGVAGELFFGEGSRLTVL.